Each of the 18 T cell receptor beta chains below was sequenced from the same sample in a study of T cells expressing NK-cell markers. One entry per CDR3 protein, without DNA, is what TCRdb gives after re-calling the 5' RACE reads. The ten most abundant clones cover 1.4% to 1.5% of a sample with under 600,000 distinct CDR3 sequences. Sequences were obtained from blood T cells: a sorted CD56 or NKG2C T cell subset, CD4+ or CD8+ T cells, or bulk PBMC T cells (not recorded which). The receptors come from a woman between 45 and 60 years old in good health.

The V gene is TRBV18, the J gene TRBJ2-1. The CDR3 spans 16 residues. CDR1 is KGHSH and CDR2 is LQKENI in the germline V gene. CDR3 residues: CASSPLSQTSYNEQFF.

The CDR3 sequence: CASRGLAGPNEQFF. The chain carries TRBV5-1 and TRBJ2-1; the D call of TRBD2 rests on TCRdb alone, since no DNA is present to check it. The CDR3 is 14 amino acids. CDR1 is SGHRS and CDR2 is YFSETQ in the germline V gene.

The chain links TRBV10-2 to TRBJ1-2; with no DNA, the TCRdb D assignment of TRBD1 cannot be verified. The CDR3 has 14 residues. The V gene's germline CDR1 is WSHSY and CDR2 SAAADI. The CDR3 here is CASSEGPDPGGYTF.

This rearrangement joins TRBV5-1 to TRBJ2-1; TCRdb returns TRBD2, unconfirmable since there is no DNA. Germline V lookup: CDR1 SGHRS, CDR2 YFSETQ. The CDR3 spans 15 residues. The CDR3: CASSVRALGRSEQFF.

The chain recombines TRBV21-1 with TRBJ2-3; TCRdb outputs TRBD2, but without DNA this stays unchecked. TRBV21-1 is designated a pseudogene. This CDR3 contains 15 residues. The CDR3 protein is CASSRWENYTDTQYF.

The chain has TRBV5-5 and TRBJ2-3; TCRdb picks TRBD1, but there is no DNA to check that call. CDR1 is SGHKS and CDR2 is YYEKEE in the germline V gene (reference sequence). The CDR3 has 17 amino acids. This CDR3 is CASSAARWTRITDTQYF. Based on the CDR3 plus reference TRBV5-5 and TRBJ2-3, the full variable domain is DAGVTQSPTHLIKTRGQQVTLRCSPISGHKSVSWYQQVLGQGPQFIFQYYEKEERGRGNFPDRFSARQFPNYSSELNVNALLLGDSALYLCASSAARWTRITDTQYFGPGTRLTVL.

V usage is TRBV6-1 and J usage is TRBJ1-2; as DNA is missing, the TRBD1 call by TCRdb cannot be tested. CDR1 and CDR2 (germline): MNHNS, SASEGT. CDR3 length: 14 residues. CDR3 residues: CASRTGTLNYGYTF.

This chain joins TRBV3-1 and TRBJ1-2; TCRdb reports TRBD1, a call that lacks DNA to check it against. Per the germline V gene, CDR1 is LGHDT and CDR2 is YNNKEL (reference sequence). CDR3 length: 15 amino acids. CDR3 region: CASSLRGDYFYGYTF.

This sequence joins TRBV6-5 and TRBJ2-3; the TRBD1 assignment by TCRdb is unverifiable without DNA. The CDR3 covers 14 residues. In germline, CDR1 is MNHEY, CDR2 SVGAGI. CDR3: CAAQTDSAGGTQYF.

The genes are TRBV28 and TRBJ2-2; TCRdb picks TRBD1, but there is no DNA to check that call. The CDR3 sequence is 14 residues long. From germline, CDR1 is MDHEN and CDR2 SYDVKM. The CDR3 region is CASSLSSGTGELFF.

This chain connects TRBV29-1 to TRBJ2-5; TCRdb picks TRBD1, but there is no DNA to check that call. The length of the CDR3 is 14 residues. Looked up from germline, CDR1 is SQVTM and CDR2 is ANQGSEA. CDR3 in amino acids: CSVDAWDRVKTQYF.

The chain recombines TRBV4-1 with TRBJ1-5. Germline V CDR1 and CDR2: MGHRA, YSYEKL. The CDR3 runs 17 residues. CDR3 loop: CASSQSTARAVDQPQHF.

The V and J genes are TRBV18 and TRBJ2-7. The CDR3 totals 15 residues. CDR1 and CDR2 (germline): KGHSH, LQKENI. This CDR3 is CASSPPGLTGYEQYF.

The chain combines TRBV6-6 with TRBJ1-1. CDR3 length: 13 amino acids. Germline V gene data show CDR1 as MNHNY and CDR2 as SVGAGI (reference sequence). The CDR3 spells CASTAGGIAEAFF.

The rearrangement links TRBV20-1 to TRBJ2-4; TCRdb calls TRBD2, which cannot be checked without DNA. The germline V gene has CDR1 DFQATT and CDR2 SNEGSKA (reference sequence). The CDR3 sequence is 13 residues long. Here the CDR3 reads CSARPLTRLIQYF.

This sequence joins TRBV4-1 and TRBJ2-5; TCRdb's D gene call, TRBD2, goes unchecked for lack of DNA. Per the germline V gene, CDR1 is MGHRA and CDR2 is YSYEKL. The CDR3 has 12 amino acids. The CDR3 spells CASSESGAIRYF.

The V gene is TRBV20-1, the J gene TRBJ2-5; TCRdb picks TRBD2, but there is no DNA to check that call. CDR3 length: 17 residues. CDR1 is DFQATT and CDR2 is SNEGSKA in the germline V gene (reference sequence). The CDR3 region is CSARDPSGRAVAETQYF.

This chain links TRBV29-1 with TRBJ2-1. The length of the CDR3 is 13 residues. In germline, CDR1 is SQVTM, CDR2 ANQGSEA. This CDR3 reads CSVVPSSYNEQFF.